Listed here are 8 T cell receptor beta chains from one sample, sequenced in a study of blood T cell repertoires in COVID-19. Libraries were prepared by immunoSEQ multiplex PCR; TCRdb keeps only in-frame clonotypes and omits some of them. The data hold roughly 220,000 clones, with 90% observed a single time. The sequencing sample was made of PBMCs or T cells enriched from blood (not recorded which). All receptors derive from a young man who had been exposed to COVID-19.

CDR3 nucleotide sequence: TGTGCCAGCAGTTACACGGACAGTCGGAATCAGCCCCAGCATTTT. This sequence encodes CASSYTDSRNQPQHF. The chain joins TRBV6-5 to TRBJ1-5; tentative D call: TRBD1 (6 bases). Germline CDR1 reads MNHEY; CDR2 reads SVGAGI. The CDR3 is 15 residues long. V was cut by 2 bases and J by 4 bases, with 12 bases left in between.

The chain recombines TRBV6-2 or TRBV6-3 with TRBJ2-5; the match to TRBD2 covers 9 bases. The CDR3 has 18 residues. The V segment lost 6 bases and the J segment 1 base; nucleotides outside the gene matches: 15. Germline CDR1 MNHEY, CDR2 SVGEGT. CDR3 loop: CASSPGTSSSAFQETQYF. CDR3 nucleotide sequence: TGTGCCAGCAGCCCCGGGACTAGCTCATCCGCATTCCAAGAGACCCAGTACTTC.

V gene TRBV18 combines with J gene TRBJ1-1, with 10 nucleotides matching TRBD1. CDR1 and CDR2 (germline): KGHSH, LQKENI. The CDR3 is 14 amino acids. Losses at the gene ends were 4 bases for V and 3 bases for J; bases not matched to a gene: 2. The chain's CDR3 is CASSQDRGDTEAFF. DNA for the CDR3: TGTGCCAGCTCACAGGACAGGGGGGACACTGAAGCTTTCTTT.

This rearrangement joins TRBV11-2 to TRBJ2-5; D possibly corresponds to TRBD2 (6 bases). Trimming took off 3 bases at V and 7 bases at J, with 9 bases between the two ends. The germline CDR1 and CDR2 sequences are SGHAT and FQNNGV. This CDR3 spans 12 amino acids. CDR3 sequence reads: CASSLAGGTQYF. The CDR3 coding sequence is TGTGCCAGCAGCTTGGCCGGGGGGACCCAGTACTTC.

The V gene is TRBV29-1, the J gene TRBJ1-1, with TRBD1 matching over 8 bases. Germline-derived CDR1 and CDR2 are SQVTM and ANQGSEA. V trimming: 3 bases; J trimming: 5 bases; junction bases outside the gene matches: 14. The CDR3 runs to 16 residues. The CDR3 here is CSVEGQDKEKRTEAFF. In DNA, the CDR3 is TGCAGCGTTGAGGGACAGGATAAGGAGAAGAGGACTGAAGCTTTCTTT.

The chain uses TRBV6-2 or TRBV6-3 and TRBJ1-5; D possibly corresponds to TRBD1 (5 bases). CDR3 length: 19 amino acids. V gave up 0 bases and J gave up 0 bases, with 18 bases separating them. CDR1 and CDR2 (germline): MNHEY, SVGEGT. CDR3 sequence: CASSYSSMGQTYSNQPQHF. The DNA for the CDR3 is TGTGCCAGCAGTTACTCCTCAATGGGGCAGACATATAGCAATCAGCCCCAGCATTTT.

The chain recombines TRBV3-1 (or the pseudogene TRBV3-2) with TRBJ2-2, with D perhaps matching TRBD2 (6 bases). The CDR3 is 16 residues long. V was shortened by 2 bases and J by 1 base, with 11 bases between the two germline ends. CDR1 is LGHDT and CDR2 is YNNKEL in the germline V gene (reference sequence). The CDR3, as DNA: TGTGCCAGCAGCCAACTTGCGGGGCGGAACACCGGGGAGCTGTTTTTT. It specifies CASSQLAGRNTGELFF.

The chain uses TRBV7-2 and TRBJ2-2; D call uncertain. The V and J ends lost 3 bases and 5 bases respectively, with 13 bases between them. CDR1 is SGHTA and CDR2 is FQGNSA in the germline V gene. CDR3 size: 15 residues. As DNA, the CDR3 is TGTGCCAGCAGCTTGAGGCTAGGTCGTACCGGGGAGCTGTTTTTT. It is translated as CASSLRLGRTGELFF.